The TCR beta chain under discussion was sequenced for a study of blood T cell repertoires in COVID-19 (dated by TCRdb to the early 2020s). About the full investigation: The collaborator samples originated in the United States, Italy and Spain and spanned the acute and convalescent phases of COVID-19. The material from the prospective study consisted of cDNA or gDNA derived from T cells, B-cell-depleted T cells, or PBMCs. Deeply sampled blood TCRbeta repertoires from subjects exposed to, actively infected with, or recovered from COVID-19 were included in the dataset. The repertoires were released in a freely available public database meant as a resource for research on the immune response to SARS-CoV-2. The samples were drawn from two sources: the first 160 participants of the ongoing ImmuneRACE study, and 1,000 to 1,500 subjects contributed by 6 global collaborators. The sample metadata nearly always contained a de-identified subject ID, COVID-19 status, age in years and sex. HLA class I and class II types, where available, came from metadata supplied by the sample provider rather than from assay-based typing.

TCRbeta CDR3 regions were amplified from genomic DNA by means of the immunoSEQ Assay, a bias-controlled multiplex PCR. For the original study's pipeline: The number of nucleated cells in each sample was estimated by amplification of reference gene primers within the assay. Sequence reads were collapsed and filtered to measure the absolute abundance of every unique TCRbeta CDR3 rearrangement. Productive Simpson clonality was computed per sample as the square root of Simpson's diversity index over productive rearrangements. TCRdb retrieved this table from immuneACCESS and kept in-frame rearrangements only. Not all clones are present; in checked studies, unresolved V genes account for under half, and no reason is known for the remainder. That table furnishes V, J and clone size, whereas the DNA furnished D and trimming. The sample table records around 280,000 clones; about 87% of these occur just once. The ten largest clones take up around 1.4% of the sample.

V lost 2 bases and J lost 4 bases; the stretch between them is 6 bases long. The CDR3 sequence holds 14 residues, the cysteine and phenylalanine included. The sequence is cut down to CDR3 DNA, 42 bases in frame from base 1. CDR1 is given as MNHEY and CDR2 as SMNVEV, both from the germline V gene (reference sequence). This clone was recorded only once. Its antigen is currently not known. Base qualities are not recorded, but no much larger clone differs from it by a single base. The same CDR3 also results from other DNA sequences found in this sample. The collaborating institutions used their own protocols to collect whole blood in K2EDTA tubes. For TCRbeta analysis, collaborators shipped samples as frozen whole blood, isolated PBMCs, or DNA extracted from either of those sample types. Study-wide conclusions, independent of this receptor: How much clinical and demographic metadata was included differed by source and by participant, and the metadata was provided uncurated.

This sequence was found in a man between 65 and 80 years old with acute or convalescent COVID-19. The sequenced material came from peripheral blood. Here the chain combines TRBV27 and TRBJ1-6, with the D gene call left open. The CDR3: CASSLRRYNSPLHF. The nucleotide sequence reads as follows: TGTGCCAGCAGTTTACGGCGGTATAATTCACCCCTCCACTTT.